A single sample is the source of the 25 T cell receptor beta chains below, sequenced in a study of blood T cell repertoires in COVID-19. Here immunoSEQ multiplex PCR was the method, and the copy in TCRdb shows in-frame clones only, minus some. This table holds 200,000 to 250,000 clones, 65% to 90% found once. Sample: peripheral blood. These receptor sequences come from a man older than 75 with acute or convalescent COVID-19.

CDR3: CASSRGGANYEQYF. CDR3 bases: TGTGCCAGCAGCCGGGGAGGGGCCAACTACGAGCAGTACTTC. The gene calls are TRBV7-9 and TRBJ2-7; the match to TRBD2 covers 7 bases. The CDR3 has 14 amino acids. The V gene end was trimmed by 5 bases and the J gene end by 3 bases; junction bases not matched to a gene: 7. Germline V gene sequence: CDR1 SEHNR, CDR2 FQNEAQ (reference sequence).

This chain uses TRBV10-3 with TRBJ2-4; 7 positions agree with TRBD1. J gave up 8 bases and V 3 bases, and 4 bases lay outside the gene matches. This CDR3 spans 13 amino acids. Germline V lookup: CDR1 ENHRY, CDR2 SYGVKD. CDR3 DNA: TGTGCCATCAGTGAAAACAGGGGAGACATTCAGTACTTC. Translated, it gives CAISENRGDIQYF.

The chain carries TRBV7-9 and TRBJ2-7; 7 bases are a match to TRBD2. The CDR3 is 14 amino acids. The V gene's germline CDR1 is SEHNR and CDR2 FQNEAQ (reference sequence). J gave up 4 bases and V 6 bases, and 9 bases lay outside the gene matches. In nucleotides, the CDR3 is TGTGCCAGCAGTAGAGGCGGGACTAATTACGAGCAGTACGTC. Translation: CASSRGGTNYEQYV.

This clone has a single count. This chain links TRBV20-1 with TRBJ2-7, with D perhaps TRBD1 (6 bases). V was trimmed by 6 bases and J by 3 bases, leaving 9 bases between them. The V gene's germline CDR1 is DFQATT and CDR2 SNEGSKA (reference sequence). The CDR3 length is 11 residues. For the CDR3, the DNA is TGCAGTGCGGGGGCTTACTACGAGCAGTACTTC. Translating gives CSAGAYYEQYF.

This clone has just a few counts. The chain recombines TRBV2 with TRBJ2-7; 7 bases align to TRBD2. CDR3 length equals 15 residues. Germline lookup yields CDR1 SNHLY and CDR2 FYNNEI. The V segment lost 8 bases and the J segment 2 bases; nucleotides outside the gene matches: 12. The CDR3 loop reads CASLGGDRVTYEQYF. As DNA, the CDR3 is TGTGCCAGCTTGGGAGGGGACCGAGTGACCTACGAGCAGTACTTC.

The J gene is TRBJ2-3, the V gene TRBV14, with TRBD2 as a possible D gene (5 bases). V was cut by 4 bases and J by 6 bases, with 11 bases left in between. The CDR3 runs to 13 residues. Germline CDR1 and CDR2: SGHDN and FVKESK. In DNA, the CDR3 is TGTGCCAGCAGCCCCGGGCCGGGGGATACGCAGTATTTT. Translated, it gives CASSPGPGDTQYF.

The chain employs TRBV3-1 (or the pseudogene TRBV3-2) and TRBJ2-7; weak D call: TRBD2 (6 bases). This CDR3 comprises 17 residues. The V end was cut by 0 bases, the J end by 1 base, with 16 bases between. Germline V CDR1 and CDR2: LGHDT, YNNKEL (reference sequence). The CDR3 region is CASSQDSAGLGSYEQYV. DNA for the CDR3: TGTGCCAGCAGCCAAGATAGTGCGGGGCTTGGATCCTACGAGCAGTACGTC.

DNA of the CDR3: TGTGCCAGCAGCCAAGGCCGCGGCTACGAGCAGTACTTC. Protein sequence: CASSQGRGYEQYF. The chain combines TRBV3-1 (or the pseudogene TRBV3-2) with TRBJ2-7; D not resolved. There are 13 residues in the CDR3. CDR1 LGHDT and CDR2 YNNKEL come from the germline V gene (reference sequence). The V end was cut by 1 base, the J end by 3 bases, with 7 bases between.

This chain joins TRBV6-6 and TRBJ2-2; tentative D call: TRBD2 (7 bases). The CDR3 covers 16 residues. V was cut by 6 bases and J by 5 bases, with 19 bases left in between. The germline V gene has CDR1 MNHNY and CDR2 SVGAGI (reference sequence). CDR3 in DNA: TGTGCCAGCAGGGTAGAACTAGCGAGGGGGACCGGGGAGCTGTTTTTT. Its protein is CASRVELARGTGELFF.

This chain joins TRBV6-6 and TRBJ1-2; D might be TRBD1 (5 bases). The V gene's germline CDR1 is MNHNY and CDR2 SVGAGI (reference sequence). The germline V and J ends were trimmed by 5 bases and 5 bases, with 21 bases remaining between them. There are 16 residues in the CDR3. The CDR3 spells CASSHPNSGTEYGYTF. In DNA, the CDR3 is TGTGCCAGCAGTCATCCAAATTCCGGGACTGAATATGGCTACACCTTC.

J is TRBJ2-5 and V is TRBV7-9, with no clear D. V lost 2 bases and J lost 5, with 9 bases in between. Germline values: CDR1 SEHNR, CDR2 FQNEAQ (reference sequence). This CDR3 is built from 13 residues. CDR3 loop: CASSLLGAETQYF. In DNA, the CDR3 is TGTGCCAGCAGCTTACTCGGAGCCGAGACCCAGTACTTC.

This chain links TRBV7-3 with TRBJ2-7; 7 nucleotides align to TRBD2. Germline trimming cut 4 bases from V and 0 bases from J; bases unmatched to any gene: 15. CDR1 and CDR2 from the germline V gene are SGHTA and FQGTGA. This CDR3 region has 18 residues. The CDR3 is CASSSNKWEGFDSYEQYV. CDR3 in DNA: TGTGCCAGCAGCTCCAATAAGTGGGAGGGGTTCGACTCCTACGAGCAGTACGTC.

Note on this clone: Other DNA variants within this sample encode the same CDR3. The CDR3 nucleotides read TGTGCCAGCAGAATCGGACAGGGTTACGAGCAGTACTTC. It is translated as CASRIGQGYEQYF. V and J are TRBV27 and TRBJ2-7, with TRBD1 identical over 8 bases. The V gene's germline CDR1 is MNHEY and CDR2 SMNVEV (reference sequence). This CDR3 comprises 13 residues. With 6 bases clipped from V and 4 bases from J, the junction kept 5 bases outside the gene matches.

CDR3 amino acids: CASSLTGVPNYGYTF. The CDR3 bases are TGTGCCAGCAGTTTAACGGGGGTCCCTAACTATGGCTACACCTTC. The chain uses TRBV27 and TRBJ1-2, with TRBD1 as a possible D gene (5 bases). V shed 2 bases and J shed 0 bases, with 10 bases lying between them. In germline, CDR1 is MNHEY, CDR2 SMNVEV (reference sequence). This CDR3 has 15 amino acids.

V gene TRBV7-2 combines with J gene TRBJ1-2; 9 nucleotides line up with TRBD1. Unmatched junction bases numbered 6, after V lost 5 bases and J lost 8 bases. The germline CDR1 and CDR2 sequences are SGHTA and FQGNSA. The CDR3 is made up of 13 amino acids. Here the CDR3 reads CASSLGTGKGYTF. CDR3 DNA sequence: TGTGCCAGCAGCCTCGGGACAGGGAAAGGCTACACCTTC.

This clone has just one count. The chain is built from TRBV7-8 and TRBJ2-3; TRBD2 is a possible D gene (6 bases). CDR1 and CDR2 from the germline V gene are SGHVS and FQNEAQ. Between the trimmed V and J ends, which lost 3 bases and 1 base, there was a span of 14 bases. The CDR3 is made up of 16 amino acids. The CDR3 loop reads CASSFLGIAGTDTQYF. The CDR3 nucleotides are TGTGCCAGCAGCTTCCTAGGGATAGCGGGCACAGATACGCAGTATTTT.

The V and J genes are TRBV6-5 and TRBJ1-1; 8 nucleotides match TRBD1. CDR1 and CDR2 (germline): MNHEY, SVGAGI. CDR3 length equals 14 residues. Trimming cost V 6 bases and J 10 bases; bases outside gene matches: 13. Here the CDR3 DNA reads TGTGCCAGCAGCGACAGGGGCTCCGGAGTCGGAGCTTTCTTT. Protein sequence: CASSDRGSGVGAFF.

J is TRBJ1-1 and V is TRBV12-3 or TRBV12-4; TRBD1 is a possible D gene (6 bases). This CDR3 contains 12 residues. V was clipped by 3 bases and J by 6 bases, with 8 bases between them. CDR3 bases: TGTGCCAGCAGTTTTAGACAGGCTGAAGCTTTCTTT. Translated, it gives CASSFRQAEAFF.

This clone appeared a single time. The chain recombines TRBV9 with TRBJ2-1; 10 bases fit TRBD1. Germline CDR1 is SGDLS and CDR2 is YYNGEE. J gave up 9 bases and V 0 bases, and 12 bases lay outside the gene matches. CDR3 size: 17 residues. CDR3 region: CASSVAKDRGISGEQFF. In nucleotides, the CDR3 is TGTGCCAGCAGCGTAGCAAAGGACAGGGGGATATCCGGTGAGCAGTTCTTC.

V gene TRBV19 combines with J gene TRBJ1-2, with 7 nucleotides matching TRBD1. Germline CDR1 and CDR2: LNHDA and SQIVND (reference sequence). After removal of 7 bases from V and 4 bases from J, the junction contained 6 bases not matched to a gene. The CDR3 loop spans 13 amino acids. CDR3 sequence: CASTNRGAYGYTF. The DNA for the CDR3 is TGTGCCAGTACGAACAGGGGAGCCTATGGCTACACCTTC.

This chain's CDR3 is CASSATGNPGELFF. The DNA of the CDR3 is TGTGCCAGCAGCGCAACAGGAAATCCCGGGGAGCTGTTTTTT. The V call is TRBV9, the J call TRBJ2-2, with a possible D match to TRBD1 (5 bases). This CDR3 has 14 amino acids. The germline V and J ends were trimmed by 3 bases and 6 bases, with 12 bases remaining between them. Germline assignment: CDR1 SGDLS and CDR2 YYNGEE.

The chain employs TRBV5-8 and TRBJ2-1; possible D gene TRBD2, 6 bases. V lost 5 bases and J 4 bases, leaving 16 bases between the germline ends. There are 15 residues in the CDR3. Germline values: CDR1 SGHTS, CDR2 YDEGEE. CDR3 protein: CASRDSGNSYNEQFF. CDR3 in DNA: TGTGCCAGCAGGGATAGCGGAAATTCTTACAATGAGCAGTTCTTC.

The J gene is TRBJ1-2, the V gene TRBV7-9; D not resolved. Trimming took off 4 bases at V and 10 bases at J, with 16 bases between the two ends. The CDR3 runs to 13 residues. The germline CDR1 and CDR2 sequences are SEHNR and FQNEAQ (reference sequence). The CDR3 here is CASSSGSTADYTF. CDR3 DNA sequence: TGTGCCAGCAGCTCAGGAAGTACAGCGGACTACACCTTC.

The V gene is TRBV30, the J gene TRBJ1-6; D possibly corresponds to TRBD1 (5 bases). CDR1 and CDR2 (germline): GTSNPN, SVGIG (reference sequence). The ends were cut back, 1 base at V and 11 bases at J, with 12 bases in the middle. The CDR3 has 13 amino acids. The CDR3 loop reads CAWSGRVVTPLHF. CDR3 DNA sequence: TGTGCCTGGAGTGGCAGGGTAGTTACACCCCTCCACTTT. Complete variable domain (other parts from reference TRBV30 and TRBJ1-6): SQTIHQWPATLVQPVGSPLSLECTVEGTSNPNLYWYRQAAGRGLQLLFYSVGIGQISSEVPQNLSASRPQDRQFILSSKKLLLSDSGFYLCAWSGRVVTPLHFGNGTRLTVT.

V is TRBV5-5 and J is TRBJ2-1; TRBD2 aligns across 9 bases. In germline, CDR1 is SGHKS, CDR2 YYEKEE (reference sequence). This CDR3 contains 15 residues. The trim removed 2 bases at V and 6 bases at J, leaving 6 bases unmatched. CDR3 sequence (DNA): TGTGCCAGCAGCTTCGGCGCGACTAGCGGCAATGAGCAGTTCTTC. This encodes CASSFGATSGNEQFF.